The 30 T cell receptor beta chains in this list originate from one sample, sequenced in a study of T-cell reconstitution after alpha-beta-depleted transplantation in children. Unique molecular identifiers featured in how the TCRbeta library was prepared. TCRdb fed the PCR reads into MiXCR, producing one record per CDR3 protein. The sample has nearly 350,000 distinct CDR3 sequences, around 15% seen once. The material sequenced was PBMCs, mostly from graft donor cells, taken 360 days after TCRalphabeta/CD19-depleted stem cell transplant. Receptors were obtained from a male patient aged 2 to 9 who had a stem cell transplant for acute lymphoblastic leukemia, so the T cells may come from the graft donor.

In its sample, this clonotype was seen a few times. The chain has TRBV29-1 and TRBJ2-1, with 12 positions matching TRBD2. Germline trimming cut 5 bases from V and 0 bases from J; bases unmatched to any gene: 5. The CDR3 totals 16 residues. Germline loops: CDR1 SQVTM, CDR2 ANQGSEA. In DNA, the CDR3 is TGCAGCGTTACGGGACTAGCGGGCCACTCCTACAATGAGCAGTTCTTC. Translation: CSVTGLAGHSYNEQFF.

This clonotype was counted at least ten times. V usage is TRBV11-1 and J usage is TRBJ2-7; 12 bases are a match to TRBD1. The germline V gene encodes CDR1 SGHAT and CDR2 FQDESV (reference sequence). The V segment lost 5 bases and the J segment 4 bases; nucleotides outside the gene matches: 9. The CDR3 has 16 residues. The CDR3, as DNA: TGTGCCAGCAGCAACCCGGGACAGGGGGCGTCATACGAGCAGTACTTC. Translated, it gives CASSNPGQGASYEQYF.

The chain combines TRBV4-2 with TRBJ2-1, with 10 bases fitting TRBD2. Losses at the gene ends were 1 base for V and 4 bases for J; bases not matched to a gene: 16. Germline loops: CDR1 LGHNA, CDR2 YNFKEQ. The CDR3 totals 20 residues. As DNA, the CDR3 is TGTGCCAGCAGCCAAGTGCCCGGGACTAGCGATCAACCTTATTACAATGAGCAGTTCTTC. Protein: CASSQVPGTSDQPYYNEQFF.

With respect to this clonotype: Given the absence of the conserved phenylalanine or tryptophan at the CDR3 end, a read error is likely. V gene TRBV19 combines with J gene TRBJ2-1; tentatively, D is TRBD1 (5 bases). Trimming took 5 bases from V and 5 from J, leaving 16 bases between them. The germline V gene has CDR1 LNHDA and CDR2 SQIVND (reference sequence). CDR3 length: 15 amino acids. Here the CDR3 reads CASSPRSGPHNEQFC. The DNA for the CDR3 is TGTGCCAGTAGTCCCCGTTCAGGGCCTCACAATGAGCAGTTCTGC.

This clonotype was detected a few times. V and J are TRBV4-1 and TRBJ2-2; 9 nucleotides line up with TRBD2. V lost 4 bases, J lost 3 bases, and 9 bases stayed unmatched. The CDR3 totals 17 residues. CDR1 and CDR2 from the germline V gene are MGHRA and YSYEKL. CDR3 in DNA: TGCGCCAGCAGCCGCATTTTAGCGGGAGTCTACACCGGGGAGCTGTTTTTT. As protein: CASSRILAGVYTGELFF.

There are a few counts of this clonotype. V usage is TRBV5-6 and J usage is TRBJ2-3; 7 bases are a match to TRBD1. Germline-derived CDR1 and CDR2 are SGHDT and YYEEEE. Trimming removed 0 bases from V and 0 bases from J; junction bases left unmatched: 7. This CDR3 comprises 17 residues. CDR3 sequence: CASSLVGQVRSTDTQYF. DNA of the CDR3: TGTGCCAGCAGCTTGGTAGGACAGGTCCGCAGCACAGATACGCAGTATTTT.

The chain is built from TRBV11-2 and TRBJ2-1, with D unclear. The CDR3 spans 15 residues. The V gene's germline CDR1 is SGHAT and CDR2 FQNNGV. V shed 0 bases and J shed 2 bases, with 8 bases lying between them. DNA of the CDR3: TGTGCCAGCAGCTTAGATCTAATAGCCTACAATGAGCAGTTCTTC. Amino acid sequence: CASSLDLIAYNEQFF.

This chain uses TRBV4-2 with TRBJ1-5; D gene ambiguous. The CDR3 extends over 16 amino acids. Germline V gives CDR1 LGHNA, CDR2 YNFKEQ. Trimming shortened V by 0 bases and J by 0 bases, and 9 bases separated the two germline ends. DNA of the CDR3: TGTGCCAGCAGCCAAGAAGGGCCATATAGCAATCAGCCCCAGCATTTT. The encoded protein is CASSQEGPYSNQPQHF.

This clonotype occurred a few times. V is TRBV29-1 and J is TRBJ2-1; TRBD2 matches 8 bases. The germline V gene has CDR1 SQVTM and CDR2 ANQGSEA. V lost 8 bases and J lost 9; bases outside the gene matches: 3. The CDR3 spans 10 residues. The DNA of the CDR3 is TGCAGCCCCCTAGCGGGTGAGCAGTTCTTC. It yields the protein CSPLAGEQFF.

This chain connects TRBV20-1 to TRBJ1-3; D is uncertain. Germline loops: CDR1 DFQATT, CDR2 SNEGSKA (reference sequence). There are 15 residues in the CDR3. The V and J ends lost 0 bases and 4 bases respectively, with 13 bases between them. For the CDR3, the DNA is TGCAGTGCTAGAGATGCAGCAGTTGTCGGAAACACCATATATTTT. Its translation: CSARDAAVVGNTIYF.

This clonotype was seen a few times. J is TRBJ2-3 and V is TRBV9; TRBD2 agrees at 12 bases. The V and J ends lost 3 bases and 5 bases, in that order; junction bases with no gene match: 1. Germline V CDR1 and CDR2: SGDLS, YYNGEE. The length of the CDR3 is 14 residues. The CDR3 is CASSGGLAGDTQYF. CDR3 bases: TGTGCCAGCAGCGGGGGACTAGCGGGAGATACGCAGTATTTT.

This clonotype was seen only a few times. This chain's CDR3 is CASSERFLSNEQFF. In DNA, the CDR3 is TGTGCCAGCAGTGAACGTTTCTTGTCCAATGAGCAGTTCTTC. This chain connects TRBV2 to TRBJ2-1; D gene uncertain. V was cut by 2 bases and J by 6 bases, with 11 bases left in between. The germline gives CDR1 SNHLY, CDR2 FYNNEI. This CDR3 is built from 14 residues.

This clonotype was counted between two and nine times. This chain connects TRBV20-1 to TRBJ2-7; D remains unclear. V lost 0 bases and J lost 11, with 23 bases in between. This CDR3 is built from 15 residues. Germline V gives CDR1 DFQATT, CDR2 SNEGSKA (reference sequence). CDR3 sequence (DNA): TGCAGTGCTAGAGATCCGGGCCAGTCGTCTACGAGAGAGTACTTC. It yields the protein CSARDPGQSSTREYF.

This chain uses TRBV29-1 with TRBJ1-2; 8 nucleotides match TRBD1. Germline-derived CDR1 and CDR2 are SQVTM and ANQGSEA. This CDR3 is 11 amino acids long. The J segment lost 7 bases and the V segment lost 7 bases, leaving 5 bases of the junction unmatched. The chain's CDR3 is CSADRGGGYTF. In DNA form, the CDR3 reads TGCAGCGCCGACAGGGGAGGTGGCTACACCTTC.

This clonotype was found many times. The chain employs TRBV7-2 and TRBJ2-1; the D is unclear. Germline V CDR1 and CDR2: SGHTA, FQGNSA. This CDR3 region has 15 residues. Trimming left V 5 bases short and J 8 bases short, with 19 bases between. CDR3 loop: CASSSRSQNGYEQFF. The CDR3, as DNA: TGTGCCAGCAGCAGCCGGTCCCAGAATGGCTATGAGCAGTTCTTC.

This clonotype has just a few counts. CDR3: CASSRGGGAKNIQYF. The CDR3 nucleotides are TGTGCCAGCAGTCGGGGAGGGGGAGCCAAAAACATTCAGTACTTC. The rearrangement uses TRBV6-1 and TRBJ2-4; a weak D match, TRBD2 (7 bases). The CDR3 is 15 residues long. The ends were cut back, 5 bases at V and 0 bases at J, with 11 bases in the middle. Per the germline V gene, CDR1 is MNHNS and CDR2 is SASEGT.

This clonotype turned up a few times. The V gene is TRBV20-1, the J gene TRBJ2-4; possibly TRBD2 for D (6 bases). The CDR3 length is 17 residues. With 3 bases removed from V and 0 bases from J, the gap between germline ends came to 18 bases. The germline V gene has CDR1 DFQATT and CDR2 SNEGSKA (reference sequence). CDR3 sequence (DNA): TGCAGTGCTAGGGTCGGGGGAGGAAGCGTAGCCAAAAACATTCAGTACTTC. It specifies CSARVGGGSVAKNIQYF.

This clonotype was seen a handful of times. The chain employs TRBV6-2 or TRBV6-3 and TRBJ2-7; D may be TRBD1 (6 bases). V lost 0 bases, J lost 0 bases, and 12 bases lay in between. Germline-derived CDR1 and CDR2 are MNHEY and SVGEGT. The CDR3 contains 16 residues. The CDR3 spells CASSYSNRDNSYEQYF. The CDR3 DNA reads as TGTGCCAGCAGTTACTCGAACCGGGACAACTCCTACGAGCAGTACTTC.

CDR3 DNA: TGTGCCAGCAGTTACTCCGACAGGGTCGGGCCCCAGCATTTT. Encoded protein: CASSYSDRVGPQHF. The chain combines TRBV6-2 or TRBV6-3 with TRBJ1-5; 7 bases line up with TRBD1. The CDR3 runs to 14 residues. Germline trimming cut 0 bases from V and 9 bases from J; bases unmatched to any gene: 5. Germline CDR1 is MNHEY and CDR2 is SVGEGT.

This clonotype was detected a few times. CDR3 in DNA: TGTGCCACCAGTGGGAATGCCGGGGAGCTGTTTTTT. Residues: CATSGNAGELFF. This rearrangement joins TRBV24-1 to TRBJ2-2; no clear D. The CDR3 loop spans 12 amino acids. V was pared by 5 bases and J by 6 bases, with 6 bases between. Germline V gene data show CDR1 as KGHDR and CDR2 as SFDVKD.

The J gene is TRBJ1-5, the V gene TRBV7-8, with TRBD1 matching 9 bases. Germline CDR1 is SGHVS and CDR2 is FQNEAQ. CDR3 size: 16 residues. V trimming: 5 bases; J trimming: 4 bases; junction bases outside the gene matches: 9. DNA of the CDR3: TGTGCCAGCAGCCCGAACCCGGGGACAGGGAATCAGCCCCAGCATTTT. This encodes CASSPNPGTGNQPQHF.

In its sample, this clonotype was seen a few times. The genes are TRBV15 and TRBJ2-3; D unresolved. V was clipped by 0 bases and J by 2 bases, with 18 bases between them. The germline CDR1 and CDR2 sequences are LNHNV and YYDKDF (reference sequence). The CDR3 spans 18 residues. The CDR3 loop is CATSRDLGPLPPTDTQYF. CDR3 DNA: TGTGCCACCAGCAGAGATCTTGGCCCCCTGCCCCCCACAGATACGCAGTATTTT. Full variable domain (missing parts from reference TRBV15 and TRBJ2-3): DAMVIQNPRYQVTQFGKPVTLSCSQTLNHNVMYWYQQKSSQAPKLLFHYYDKDFNNEADTPDNFQSRRPNTSFCFLDIRSPGLGDTAMYLCATSRDLGPLPPTDTQYFGPGTRLTVL.

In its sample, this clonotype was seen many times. The CDR3 spells CSASYSSGSYEQYF. CDR3 nucleotide sequence: TGCAGTGCTAGCTATTCTAGCGGTTCCTACGAGCAGTACTTC. The chain couples TRBV20-1 to TRBJ2-7; 7 positions match TRBD2. Germline values: CDR1 DFQATT, CDR2 SNEGSKA (reference sequence). The ends lost 3 bases at V and 1 base at J; junction bases unmatched: 6. The CDR3 totals 14 residues.

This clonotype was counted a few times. Written as DNA, the CDR3 is TGTGCCGCGGGGGAGGAACAGTCGGGAGGAAACACCATATATTTT. Translation gives CAAGEEQSGGNTIYF. The gene calls are TRBV30 and TRBJ1-3, with a possible D match to TRBD1 (5 bases). CDR3 length: 15 residues. Germline V gives CDR1 GTSNPN, CDR2 SVGIG (reference sequence). V lost 8 bases, J lost 4 bases, and 21 bases lay in between.

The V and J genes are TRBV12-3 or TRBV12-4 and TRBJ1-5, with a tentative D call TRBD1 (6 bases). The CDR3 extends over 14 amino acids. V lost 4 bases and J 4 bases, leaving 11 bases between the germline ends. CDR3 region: CASSSTDRNQPQHF. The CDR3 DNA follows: TGTGCCAGCAGTTCCACCGACAGGAATCAGCCCCAGCATTTT.

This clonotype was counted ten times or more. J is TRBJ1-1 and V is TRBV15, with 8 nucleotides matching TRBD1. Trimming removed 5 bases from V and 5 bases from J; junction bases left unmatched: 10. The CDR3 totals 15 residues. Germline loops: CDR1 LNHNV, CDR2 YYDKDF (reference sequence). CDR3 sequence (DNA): TGTGCCACCAGCTCCCCGGACAGGGCTTCGACTGAAGCTTTCTTT. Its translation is CATSSPDRASTEAFF.

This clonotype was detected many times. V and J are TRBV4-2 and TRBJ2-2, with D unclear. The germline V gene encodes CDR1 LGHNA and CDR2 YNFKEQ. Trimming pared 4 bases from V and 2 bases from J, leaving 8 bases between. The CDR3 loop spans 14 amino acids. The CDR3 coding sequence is TGTGCCAGCAGCCCCCCTAGTAACACCGGGGAGCTGTTTTTT. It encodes CASSPPSNTGELFF.

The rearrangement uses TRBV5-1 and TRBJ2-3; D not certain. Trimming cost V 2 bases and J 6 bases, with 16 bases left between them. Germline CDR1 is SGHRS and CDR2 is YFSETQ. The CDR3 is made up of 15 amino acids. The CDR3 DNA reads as TGCGCCAGCAGCTTATACGAACTTCTGCCGGATACGCAGTATTTT. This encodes CASSLYELLPDTQYF.

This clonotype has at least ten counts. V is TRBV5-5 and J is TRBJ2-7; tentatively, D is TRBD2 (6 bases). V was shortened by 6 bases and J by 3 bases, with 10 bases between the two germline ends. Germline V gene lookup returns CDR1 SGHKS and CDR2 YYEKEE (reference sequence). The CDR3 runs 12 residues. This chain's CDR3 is CASTSGGYEQYF. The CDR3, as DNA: TGTGCCAGCACCTCCGGGGGCTACGAGCAGTACTTC.

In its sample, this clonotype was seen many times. In DNA, the CDR3 is TGTGCCACCCGACCTAGCGGGAGCACAGATACGCAGTATTTT. Protein: CATRPSGSTDTQYF. V and J are TRBV6-2 or TRBV6-3 and TRBJ2-3; the match to TRBD2 covers 8 bases. V lost 10 bases to trimming and J lost 0 bases; unmatched junction nucleotides: 6. Germline V gene lookup returns CDR1 MNHEY and CDR2 SVGEGT. CDR3 length equals 14 residues.